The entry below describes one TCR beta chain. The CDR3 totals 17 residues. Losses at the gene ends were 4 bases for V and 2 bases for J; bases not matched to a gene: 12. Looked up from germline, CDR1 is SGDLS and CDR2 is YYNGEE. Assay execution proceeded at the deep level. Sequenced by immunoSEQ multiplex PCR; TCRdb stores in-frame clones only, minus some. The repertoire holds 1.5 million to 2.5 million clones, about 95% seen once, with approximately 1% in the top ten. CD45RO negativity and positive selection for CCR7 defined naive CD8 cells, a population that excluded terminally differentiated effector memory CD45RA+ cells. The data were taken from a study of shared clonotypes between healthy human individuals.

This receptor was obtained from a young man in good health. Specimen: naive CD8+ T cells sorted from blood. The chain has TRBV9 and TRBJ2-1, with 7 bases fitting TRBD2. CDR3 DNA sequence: TGTGCCAGCAGCTCCAGTGGGGCGGGAGCCACCTACAATGAGCAGTTCTTC. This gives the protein CASSSSGAGATYNEQFF.